The 13 T cell receptor beta chains below were found in one sample sequenced in a study of T cells after yellow fever vaccination. TCRdb called the 5' RACE reads again in MiXCR, with one record for every CDR3 protein. The table includes some 320,000 distinct CDR3 sequences, roughly 10% detected once. The sample consisted of CD4+ T cells sorted from PBMCs, taken 45 days after the yellow fever booster vaccination. Receptor source: a man younger than 35 who received the YFV17D yellow fever vaccine.

The chain uses TRBV12-3 or TRBV12-4 and TRBJ2-2, with D perhaps TRBD1 or TRBD2 (5 bases each). CDR3 size: 15 residues. V lost 6 bases and J 5 bases, leaving 16 bases between the germline ends. The CDR3 sequence is CASRPGRSETGELFF. The CDR3 coding sequence is TGTGCCAGCAGGCCAGGGAGATCAGAAACCGGGGAGCTGTTTTTT.

The V gene is TRBV12-3 or TRBV12-4, the J gene TRBJ1-2; perhaps TRBD1 as D (6 bases). The CDR3 consists of 15 residues. Trimming pared 5 bases from V and 8 bases from J, leaving 21 bases between. CDR3 DNA sequence: TGTGCCAGCAGTCCCTCGGGACATAGGGTAGGGGGCTACACCTTC. Translated, it gives CASSPSGHRVGGYTF.

This chain uses TRBV12-3 or TRBV12-4 with TRBJ2-1, with 8 bases fitting TRBD1. With 5 bases clipped from V and 10 bases from J, the junction kept 4 bases outside the gene matches. The CDR3 is made up of 12 amino acids. In nucleotides, the CDR3 is TGTGCCAGCAGTCAGGGGGCGGGGGAGCAGTTCTTC. It encodes CASSQGAGEQFF.

The CDR3 protein is CASSKPGSENIQYF. The CDR3 bases are TGTGCCAGCAGCAAACCGGGCAGCGAAAACATTCAGTACTTC. The chain carries TRBV7-2 and TRBJ2-4; no reliable D call. CDR3 length: 14 residues. Germline lookup yields CDR1 SGHTA and CDR2 FQGNSA. The V end was cut by 5 bases, the J end by 5 bases, with 13 bases between.

J is TRBJ1-6 and V is TRBV27, with D hard to call. V lost 7 bases and J 9 bases, leaving 16 bases between the germline ends. The CDR3 loop spans 14 amino acids. Per germline, CDR1 MNHEY and CDR2 SMNVEV (reference sequence). In DNA form, the CDR3 reads TGTGCCAGCACCCACCGATGGGATACTTCACCCCTCCACTTT. Translated, it gives CASTHRWDTSPLHF.

V is TRBV5-4 and J is TRBJ2-3; 7 bases agree with TRBD1. There are 16 residues in the CDR3. Germline loops: CDR1 SGHNT, CDR2 YYREEE (reference sequence). V gave up 0 bases and J gave up 0 bases; unmatched junction bases: 4. The CDR3 protein is CASSLAGQASTDTQYF. The CDR3 DNA reads as TGTGCCAGCAGCTTGGCTGGACAGGCTAGCACAGATACGCAGTATTTT.

The chain uses TRBV7-8 and TRBJ2-5, with 8 nucleotides matching TRBD2. The ends lost 2 bases at V and 5 bases at J; junction bases unmatched: 4. The CDR3 has 14 residues. CDR1 is SGHVS and CDR2 is FQNEAQ in the germline V gene. CDR3 sequence reads: CASSLRTSQETQYF. As DNA, the CDR3 is TGTGCCAGCAGCTTACGGACTAGCCAGGAGACCCAGTACTTC. Full variable domain (missing parts from reference TRBV7-8 and TRBJ2-5): GAGVSQSPRYKVAKRGQDVALRCDPISGHVSLFWYQQALGQGPEFLTYFQNEAQLDKSGLPSDRFFAERPEGSVSTLKIQRTQQEDSAVYLCASSLRTSQETQYFGPGTRLLVL.

The sample holds many counts of this clonotype. The chain uses TRBV5-1 and TRBJ2-5; possibly TRBD1 for D (5 bases). CDR1 and CDR2 (germline): SGHRS, YFSETQ. The V end lost 0 bases, the J end lost 3 bases, and 15 bases lay between the germline ends. The CDR3 loop spans 16 amino acids. The CDR3 sequence is CASSLGQSTEKETQYF. The CDR3 DNA sequence: TGCGCCAGCAGCTTGGGACAGTCCACGGAGAAAGAGACCCAGTACTTC. The complete variable domain, with remaining parts taken from reference TRBV5-1 and TRBJ2-5, reads KAGVTQTPRYLIKTRGQQVTLSCSPISGHRSVSWYQQTPGQGLQFLFEYFSETQRNKGNFPGRFSGRQFSNSRSEMNVSTLELGDSALYLCASSLGQSTEKETQYFGPGTRLLVL.

This clonotype was seen more than once but under ten times. The chain has TRBV3-1 and TRBJ2-7; D gene uncertain. There are 12 residues in the CDR3. Germline lookup yields CDR1 LGHDT and CDR2 YNNKEL (reference sequence). Trimming shortened V by 5 bases and J by 5 bases, and 10 bases separated the two germline ends. The CDR3 nucleotides read TGTGCCAGCAGCTTAACAGTGGACGAGCAGTACTTC. It codes for CASSLTVDEQYF.

This clonotype was counted ten times or more. The genes are TRBV7-3 and TRBJ2-1, with 7 positions matching TRBD2. This CDR3 contains 13 residues. V lost 2 bases, J lost 10 bases, and 5 bases stayed unmatched. Looked up from germline, CDR1 is SGHTA and CDR2 is FQGTGA. The DNA for the CDR3 is TGTGCCAGCAGCTTAGCCGGGGGAGGGGAGCAGTTCTTC. Translating gives CASSLAGGGEQFF.

This clonotype turned up a few times. CDR3 nucleotides: TGTGCCAGCAGTTTTCTTAGCGGGGCCCAAGAGACCCAGTACTTC. It encodes CASSFLSGAQETQYF. J is TRBJ2-5 and V is TRBV12-3 or TRBV12-4, with 8 bases identical to TRBD2. The ends lost 3 bases at V and 1 base at J; junction bases unmatched: 4. This CDR3 is built from 15 residues.

The chain has TRBV3-1 and TRBJ2-3; D gene ambiguous. Per the germline V gene, CDR1 is LGHDT and CDR2 is YNNKEL (reference sequence). The length of the CDR3 is 16 residues. Trimming removed 4 bases at V and 4 bases at J, with 18 bases between. This CDR3 reads CASSPYLGETADTQYF. The DNA of the CDR3 is TGTGCCAGCAGCCCCTACCTTGGAGAAACCGCAGATACGCAGTATTTT.

V and J are TRBV10-3 and TRBJ2-4; D might be TRBD1 (5 bases). Germline-derived CDR1 and CDR2 are ENHRY and SYGVKD. CDR3 length equals 12 residues. Trimming pared 6 bases from V and 3 bases from J, leaving 6 bases between. Here the CDR3 reads CAISDSKNIQYF. CDR3 nucleotides: TGTGCCATCAGCGACAGCAAAAACATTCAGTACTTC.